This T cell receptor beta chain was captured by sequencing in a study of T cell responses to AZD1222 COVID-19 vaccine. Turning to the study itself: Combined were second doses at about 4 or about 12 weeks.

TCRdb's copy holds only in-frame clones and misses some; the assay was immunoSEQ multiplex PCR. The top ten clones hold about 4.8% of a sample with 85,000 to 120,000 clones, roughly 90% of them seen once. This clone was recorded once. Its antigen is still unknown. The sample holds other DNA sequences that translate to the same CDR3. Study-wide findings and caveats: Repertoires were collected only later (after the peak T cell response had occurred). The donor group comprised mostly white British people and more females; the analysis possibly underestimated clonal diversity.

Germline values: CDR1 MDHEN, CDR2 SYDVKM. V lost 6 bases, J lost 6 bases, and 6 bases lay in between. The length of the CDR3 is 12 residues. This specimen was peripheral blood, taken on day 0 of AZD1222 vaccination. The TCR comes from an adult in good health. This sequence joins TRBV28 and TRBJ1-6; D gene ambiguous. The CDR3 sequence: CASRESNSPLHF. CDR3 nucleotide sequence: TGTGCCAGCAGGGAGAGTAATTCACCCCTCCACTTT.